A single T cell receptor beta chain is shown here with its context. Its specificity is unknown. The record originates from a study of cytomegalovirus exposure and HLA in healthy donors. Study-wide results and limits: Researchers reportedly found TCR beta sequences accurately predicted most subjects' HLA-A and HLA-B alleles. Sequencing probably produced one cluster of sequence variants that were highly shared.

60 Vbeta and 13 Jbeta primers were used in PCR. Method: immunoSEQ multiplex PCR; TCRdb's copy keeps in-frame clones and lacks some. In total, the table holds fewer than 70,000 clones. CDR3 size: 12 residues. The germline V and J ends were trimmed by 5 bases and 5 bases, with 9 bases remaining between them. Germline CDR1 is SEHNR and CDR2 is FQNEAQ (reference sequence). Sequences were obtained from PBMCs. The chain recombines TRBV7-9 with TRBJ2-5; D not certain. The TCR was taken from a man aged 25 to 45 in good health and CMV-seropositive. The CDR3 reads CASSPHGETQYF. The CDR3 nucleotides read TGTGCCAGCAGCCCACACGGGGAGACCCAGTACTTC.